Listed below are T cell receptor beta chains from one sample, sequenced in a study of shared clonotypes between healthy human individuals. Profiled with immunoSEQ multiplex PCR; TCRdb holds only in-frame clones, not every one. The sample lists 1.5 million to 2.5 million clones; less than 95% were seen once. Sample: naive CD8+ T cells sorted from blood. The receptors originated from a young man in good health. Both conserved end residues are part of each CDR3. The D gene is left open where the match is weak. Size is omitted from some rows. Given values are once, few, many or a class for expanded clones.

>.|TRBJ2-2|TRBV10-3|TRBD1
CAISWDRGTTGELFF
TGTGCCATCAGTTGGGACAGGGGAACCACCGGGGAGCTGTTTTTT
>.|TRBJ1-4|TRBV18|.
CASSPQDLTRNANEKLFF
TGTGCCAGCTCACCACAAGACCTGACTCGGAACGCTAATGAAAAACTGTTTTTT
>.|TRBJ2-5|TRBV6-6|.
CASSYARGKETQYF
TGTGCCAGCAGTTATGCCCGCGGTAAAGAGACCCAGTACTTC
>.|TRBJ1-6|TRBV19|.
CASRSSSQGGSPLHF
TGTGCCAGTAGATCCTCTTCACAGGGTGGATCACCCCTCCACTTT
>.|TRBJ2-7|TRBV30|.
CAWSGGVEQYF
TGTGCCTGGAGCGGGGGCGTCGAGCAGTACTTC
>once|TRBJ2-2|TRBV5-6|.
CASSSLVAGTGELFF
TGTGCCAGCAGCTCGCTAGTTGCGGGAACCGGGGAGCTGTTTTTT
>.|TRBJ1-5|TRBV2|TRBD1
CASSGGQGAEPQHF
TGTGCCAGCAGTGGAGGTCAGGGGGCAGAGCCCCAGCATTTT
>.|TRBJ2-2|TRBV6-1|.
CASNDGWTGELFF
TGTGCCAGCAATGATGGCTGGACCGGGGAGCTGTTTTTT
>.|TRBJ2-1|TRBV28|TRBD1
CASSSRGPADNEQFF
TGTGCCAGCAGTTCGAGGGGGCCGGCTGATAATGAGCAGTTCTTC
>.|TRBJ2-1|TRBV21-1|.
CASSGTGTYNEQFF
TGTGCCAGCAGTGGGACAGGGACATACAATGAGCAGTTCTTC
>.|TRBJ2-7|TRBV27|TRBD2
CASSLGLAGLYEQYF
TGTGCCAGCAGTTTGGGACTAGCGGGGCTCTACGAGCAGTACTTC
>.|TRBJ2-1|TRBV11-2|.
CASSVGPRPGEQFF
TGTGCCAGCAGCGTGGGACCCCGACCTGGGGAGCAGTTCTTC
>.|TRBJ1-2|TRBV19|.
CASSIVAGDGYTF
TGTGCCAGTAGTATTGTCGCAGGGGATGGCTACACCTTC
>.|TRBJ2-7|TRBV6-1|.
CASSGYGLTYEQYF
TGTGCCAGCAGTGGTTACGGCCTAACCTACGAGCAGTACTTC
>.|TRBJ1-1|TRBV2|.
CASSVEGASTEAFF
TGTGCCAGCAGCGTCGAAGGGGCGAGCACTGAAGCTTTCTTT
>.|TRBJ2-7|TRBV19|TRBD1
CASTPGQGSGEQYF
TGTGCCAGTACTCCGGGACAGGGGTCGGGCGAGCAGTACTTC
>.|TRBJ1-1|TRBV9|.
CASSALNTEAFF
TGTGCCAGCAGCGCCCTGAACACTGAAGCTTTCTTT
>.|TRBJ2-1|TRBV27|.
CASGRGRDEQFF
TGTGCCAGTGGGCGGGGCAGGGATGAGCAGTTCTTC
>.|TRBJ2-7|TRBV19|.
CASSPRQVPLYEQYF
TGTGCCAGTAGTCCCAGACAGGTTCCCTTGTACGAGCAGTACTTC
>.|TRBJ2-1|TRBV7-9|TRBD2
CASKGLAGNTNEQFF
TGTGCCAGCAAAGGACTAGCGGGAAATACCAATGAGCAGTTCTTC
>.|TRBJ1-1|TRBV5-1|.
CASSLDRAPTEAFF
TGCGCCAGCAGCTTGGACAGGGCACCCACTGAAGCTTTCTTT
>.|TRBJ2-5|TRBV6-1|.
CASSEGNRQETQYF
TGTGCCAGCAGTGAAGGTAACCGTCAGGAGACCCAGTACTTC